This TCR beta chain was sequenced during a study of T cell changes during pregnancy in multiple sclerosis (dated by TCRdb to about 2019). About the full investigation: The study looked at changes in the T cell repertoire across pregnancy in women with multiple sclerosis.

Including cysteine and phenylalanine, the CDR3 has 16 amino acids. Left in the record is the CDR3 DNA by itself, 48 bases read in frame from the first base. Trimming costs V 1 base and J 0 bases, and their ends lie 10 bases apart. CDR1 and CDR2, per the germline V gene, are LGHNA and YSLEER. Points on this clone: It has no known antigen specificity. Base qualities are missing; no much larger clone stands one base away.

Library preparation employed the immunoSEQ multiplex PCR assay. TCRdb's version of the immuneACCESS table is confined to in-frame rearrangements and falls short of the full clone set. An unresolved V gene accounts for under half of the shortfall where checked; the remainder is of unknown origin. The table for this sample lists 45,000 to 50,000 clones; approximately 90% of them were counted only once. Of the sample, approximately 0.4% falls within the top ten clones. Here the chain combines TRBV4-3 and TRBJ1-3; the D gene remains uncertain. The sequencing here drew on CD4+ T cells from peripheral blood mononuclear cells, taken in the second trimester of pregnancy. The receptor was isolated from a female donor in good health, enrolled as a control in a pregnancy study. Here the CDR3 is given as CASSQALTDSGNTIYF. Read as DNA, the sequence is TGCGCCAGCAGCCAAGCTCTCACAGACTCTGGAAACACCATATATTTT.